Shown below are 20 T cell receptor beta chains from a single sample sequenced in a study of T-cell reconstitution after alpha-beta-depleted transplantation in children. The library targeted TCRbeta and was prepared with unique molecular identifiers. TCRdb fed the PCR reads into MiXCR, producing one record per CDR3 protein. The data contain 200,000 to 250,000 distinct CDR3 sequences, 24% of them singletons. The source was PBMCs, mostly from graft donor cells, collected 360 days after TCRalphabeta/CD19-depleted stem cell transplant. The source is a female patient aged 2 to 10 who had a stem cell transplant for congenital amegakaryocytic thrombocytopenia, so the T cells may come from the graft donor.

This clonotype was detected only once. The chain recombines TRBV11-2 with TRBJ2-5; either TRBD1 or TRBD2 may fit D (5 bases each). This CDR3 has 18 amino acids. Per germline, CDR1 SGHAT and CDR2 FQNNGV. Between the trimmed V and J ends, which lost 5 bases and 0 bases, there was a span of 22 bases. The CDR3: CASSLYPRDGKYQETQYF. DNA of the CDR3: TGTGCCAGCAGCCTTTACCCCCGGGACGGGAAGTACCAAGAGACCCAGTACTTC.

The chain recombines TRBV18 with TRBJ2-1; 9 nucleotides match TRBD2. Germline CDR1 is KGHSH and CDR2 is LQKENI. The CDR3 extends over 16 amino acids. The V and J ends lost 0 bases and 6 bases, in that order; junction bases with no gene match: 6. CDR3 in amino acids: CASSPPNSGRGNEQFF. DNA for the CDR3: TGTGCCAGCTCACCACCCAATAGCGGGAGAGGCAATGAGCAGTTCTTC.

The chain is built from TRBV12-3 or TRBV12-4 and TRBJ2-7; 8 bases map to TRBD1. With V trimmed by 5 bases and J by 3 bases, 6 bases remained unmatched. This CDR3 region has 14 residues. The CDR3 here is CASSATGAYYEQYF. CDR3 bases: TGTGCCAGCAGTGCGACAGGGGCCTACTACGAGCAGTACTTC.

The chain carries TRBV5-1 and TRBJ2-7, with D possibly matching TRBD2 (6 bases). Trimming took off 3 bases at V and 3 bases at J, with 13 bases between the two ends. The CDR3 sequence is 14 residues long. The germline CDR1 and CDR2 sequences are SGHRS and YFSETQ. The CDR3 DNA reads TGCGCCAGCAGCTCTGCTTGGGGGGACTACGAGCAGTACTTC. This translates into CASSSAWGDYEQYF.

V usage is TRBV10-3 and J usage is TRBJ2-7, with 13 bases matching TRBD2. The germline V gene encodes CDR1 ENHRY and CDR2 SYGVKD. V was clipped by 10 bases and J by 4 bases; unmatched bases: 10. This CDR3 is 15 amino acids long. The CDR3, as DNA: TGTGCCACCAAGGACACTAGCGGGGGGGCTTACGAGCAGTACTTC. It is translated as CATKDTSGGAYEQYF.

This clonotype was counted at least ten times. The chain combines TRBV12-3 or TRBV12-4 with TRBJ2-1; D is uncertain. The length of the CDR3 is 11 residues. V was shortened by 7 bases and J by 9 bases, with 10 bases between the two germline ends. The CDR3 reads CASNLVGEQFF. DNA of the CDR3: TGTGCCAGCAATCTAGTGGGTGAGCAGTTCTTC.

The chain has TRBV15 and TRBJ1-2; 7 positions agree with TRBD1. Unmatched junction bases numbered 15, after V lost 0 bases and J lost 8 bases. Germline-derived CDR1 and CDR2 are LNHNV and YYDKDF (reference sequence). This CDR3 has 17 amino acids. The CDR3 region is CATSRDPGQLFGRGYTF. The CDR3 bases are TGTGCCACCAGCAGAGATCCGGGACAGTTATTCGGGCGGGGCTACACCTTC.

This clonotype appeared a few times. The CDR3: CASSLRDRGLSNEKLFF. In DNA, the CDR3 is TGTGCCAGCAGCTTACGGGACAGGGGGCTCAGTAATGAAAAACTGTTTTTT. The chain is built from TRBV7-8 and TRBJ1-4; 12 nucleotides align to TRBD1. The CDR3 totals 17 residues. Unmatched junction bases numbered 5, after V lost 2 bases and J lost 4 bases. From germline, CDR1 is SGHVS and CDR2 FQNEAQ.

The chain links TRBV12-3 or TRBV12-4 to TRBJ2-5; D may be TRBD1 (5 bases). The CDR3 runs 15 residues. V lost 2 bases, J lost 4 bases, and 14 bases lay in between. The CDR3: CASSLIGVVGETQYF. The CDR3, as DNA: TGTGCCAGCAGTTTAATAGGGGTGGTCGGAGAGACCCAGTACTTC.

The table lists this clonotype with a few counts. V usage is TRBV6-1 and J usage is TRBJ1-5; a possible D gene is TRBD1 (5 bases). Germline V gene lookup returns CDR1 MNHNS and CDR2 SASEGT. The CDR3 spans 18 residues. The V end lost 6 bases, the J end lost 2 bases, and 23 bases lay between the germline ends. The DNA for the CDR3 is TGTGCCAGCAGGACAACCTTCGGGGGAAATGTAGGCAATCAGCCCCAGCATTTT. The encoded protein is CASRTTFGGNVGNQPQHF.

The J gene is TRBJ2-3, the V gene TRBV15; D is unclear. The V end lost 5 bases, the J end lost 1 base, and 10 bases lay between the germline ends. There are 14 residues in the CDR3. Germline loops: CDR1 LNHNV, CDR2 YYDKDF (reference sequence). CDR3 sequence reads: CATSRKSGTDTQYF. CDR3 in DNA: TGTGCCACCAGCCGGAAGAGCGGCACAGATACGCAGTATTTT.

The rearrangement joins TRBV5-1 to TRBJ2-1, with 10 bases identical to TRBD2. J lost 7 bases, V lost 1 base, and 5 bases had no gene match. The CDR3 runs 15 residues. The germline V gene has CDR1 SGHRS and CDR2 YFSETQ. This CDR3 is CASSLKAGGWNEQFF. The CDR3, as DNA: TGCGCCAGCAGCTTGAAAGCGGGAGGGTGGAATGAGCAGTTCTTC. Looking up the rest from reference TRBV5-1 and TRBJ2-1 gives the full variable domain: KAGVTQTPRYLIKTRGQQVTLSCSPISGHRSVSWYQQTPGQGLQFLFEYFSETQRNKGNFPGRFSGRQFSNSRSEMNVSTLELGDSALYLCASSLKAGGWNEQFFGPGTRLTVL.

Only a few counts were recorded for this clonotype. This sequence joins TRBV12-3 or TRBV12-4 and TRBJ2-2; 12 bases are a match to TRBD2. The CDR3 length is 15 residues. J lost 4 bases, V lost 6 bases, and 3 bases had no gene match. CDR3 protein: CASRQLAGGTGELFF. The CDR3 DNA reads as TGTGCCAGCAGGCAACTAGCGGGAGGCACCGGGGAGCTGTTTTTT.

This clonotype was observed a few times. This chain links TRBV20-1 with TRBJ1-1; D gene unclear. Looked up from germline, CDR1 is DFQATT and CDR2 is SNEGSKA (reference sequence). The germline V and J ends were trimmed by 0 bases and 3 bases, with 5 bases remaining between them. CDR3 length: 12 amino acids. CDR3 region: CSARDFDTEAFF. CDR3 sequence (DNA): TGCAGTGCTAGAGATTTCGACACTGAAGCTTTCTTT.

CDR3 in DNA: TGTGCCAGCAGCTTAGCCAACAGGGGTTACGAGCAGTACTTC. It is translated as CASSLANRGYEQYF. This rearrangement joins TRBV7-9 to TRBJ2-7; TRBD1 matches at 7 bases. V was clipped by 0 bases and J by 4 bases; unmatched bases: 3. Germline CDR1 and CDR2: SEHNR and FQNEAQ (reference sequence). This CDR3 has 14 amino acids.

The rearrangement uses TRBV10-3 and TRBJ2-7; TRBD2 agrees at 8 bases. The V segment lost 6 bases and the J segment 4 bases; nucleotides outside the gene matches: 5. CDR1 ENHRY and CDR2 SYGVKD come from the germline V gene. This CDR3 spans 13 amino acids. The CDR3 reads CAISGGGTYEQYF. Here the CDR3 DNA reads TGTGCCATCAGCGGGGGGGGGACTTACGAGCAGTACTTC.

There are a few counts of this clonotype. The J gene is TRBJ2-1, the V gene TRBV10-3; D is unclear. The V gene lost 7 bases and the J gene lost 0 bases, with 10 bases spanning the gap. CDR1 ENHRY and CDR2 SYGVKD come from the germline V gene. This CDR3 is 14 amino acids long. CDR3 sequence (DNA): TGTGCCATCACCCCCTCGGGCTCCTACAATGAGCAGTTCTTC. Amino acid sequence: CAITPSGSYNEQFF.

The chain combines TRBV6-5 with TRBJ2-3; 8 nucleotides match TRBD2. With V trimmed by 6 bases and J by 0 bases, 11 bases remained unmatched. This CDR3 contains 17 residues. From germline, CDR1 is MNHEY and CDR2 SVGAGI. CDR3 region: CASSPGLAGPSTDTQYF. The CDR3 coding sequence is TGTGCCAGCAGCCCCGGATTAGCGGGACCCAGCACAGATACGCAGTATTTT.

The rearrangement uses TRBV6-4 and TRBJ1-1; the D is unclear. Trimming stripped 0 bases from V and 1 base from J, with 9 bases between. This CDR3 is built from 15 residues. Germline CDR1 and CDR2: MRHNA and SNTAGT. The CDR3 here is CASSDSAGENTEAFF. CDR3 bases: TGTGCCAGCAGTGACTCCGCAGGTGAGAACACTGAAGCTTTCTTT.

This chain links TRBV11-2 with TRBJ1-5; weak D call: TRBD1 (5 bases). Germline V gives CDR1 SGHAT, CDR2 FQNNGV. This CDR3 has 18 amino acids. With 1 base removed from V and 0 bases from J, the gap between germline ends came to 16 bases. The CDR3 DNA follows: TGTGCCAGCAGCTTAGGGGTCGGGGGAACCTTTAGCAATCAGCCCCAGCATTTT. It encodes CASSLGVGGTFSNQPQHF.